This entry lists 15 T cell receptor beta chains sequenced from one sample in a study of blood T cell repertoires in COVID-19. Repertoires were generated with immunoSEQ multiplex PCR, while TCRdb's copy carries only in-frame clones and drops some. The table records 350,000 or so clones, over 75% of them present only once. Sequencing used peripheral blood. Receptors originate from a woman in her 30s with COVID-19, enrolled during active disease.

The CDR3 sequence: CASSFLSTGGDGSPLHF. DNA for the CDR3: TGCGCCAGCAGCTTTTTATCGACGGGGGGAGACGGTTCACCCCTCCACTTT. The chain employs TRBV5-1 and TRBJ1-6, with a weak D call TRBD1 (5 bases). The germline gives CDR1 SGHRS, CDR2 YFSETQ. Trimming cost V 2 bases and J 9 bases, with 21 bases left between them. This CDR3 has 17 amino acids.

The chain carries TRBV30 and TRBJ1-4, with unresolved D. Germline V gene lookup returns CDR1 GTSNPN and CDR2 SVGIG (reference sequence). This CDR3 is 10 amino acids long. V was shortened by 5 bases and J by 5 bases, with 3 bases between the two germline ends. The CDR3: CAWANEKLFF. The CDR3 DNA reads TGTGCCTGGGCGAATGAAAAACTGTTTTTT.

The V call is TRBV30, the J call TRBJ2-5; 12 nucleotides match TRBD1. CDR1 and CDR2 (germline): GTSNPN, SVGIG (reference sequence). J gave up 4 bases and V 3 bases, and 3 bases lay outside the gene matches. The CDR3 consists of 14 residues. The CDR3 DNA follows: TGTGCCTGGAGGGGACAGGGGGCAGGAGAGACCCAGTACTTC. Translated, it gives CAWRGQGAGETQYF.

The chain is built from TRBV2 and TRBJ2-7; 7 bases are a match to TRBD2. The germline V gene encodes CDR1 SNHLY and CDR2 FYNNEI. V shed 7 bases and J 3 bases; nucleotides not matched to a gene: 3. This CDR3 region has 12 residues. The CDR3 reads CASTSGFYEQYF. The CDR3 bases are TGTGCCAGCACTAGCGGTTTCTACGAGCAGTACTTC.

V is TRBV4-1 and J is TRBJ2-4; tentative D call: TRBD1 (5 bases). Germline V CDR1 and CDR2: MGHRA, YSYEKL. The CDR3 contains 16 residues. Trimming cost V 1 base and J 3 bases, with 13 bases left between them. CDR3 coding DNA: TGCGCCAGCAGCCAAGCTGCAGGGTTGGTCAAAAACATTCAGTACTTC. It translates to CASSQAAGLVKNIQYF.

V usage is TRBV28 and J usage is TRBJ1-1; 9 bases are shared with TRBD1. The V segment lost 9 bases and the J segment 6 bases; nucleotides outside the gene matches: 11. The V gene's germline CDR1 is MDHEN and CDR2 SYDVKM. This CDR3 is 14 amino acids long. CDR3 sequence reads: CASSQLQGAAEAFF. The CDR3 nucleotides are TGTGCCAGTTCTCAGCTACAGGGGGCGGCTGAAGCTTTCTTT.

CDR3 sequence: CASSADREETQYF. The CDR3 nucleotides read TGTGCCAGCTCAGCTGACAGGGAAGAGACCCAGTACTTC. The rearrangement joins TRBV18 to TRBJ2-5; 7 positions match TRBD1. The CDR3 covers 13 residues. Germline trimming cut 5 bases from V and 3 bases from J; bases unmatched to any gene: 3. Looked up from germline, CDR1 is KGHSH and CDR2 is LQKENI.

CDR3 DNA: TGTGCCAGCAGTAACAGGGTGGGGACTGAAGCTTTCTTT. Protein sequence: CASSNRVGTEAFF. The V gene is TRBV6-5, the J gene TRBJ1-1; possibly TRBD1 for D (6 bases). Germline CDR1 and CDR2: MNHEY and SVGAGI. The V end lost 5 bases, the J end lost 5 bases, and 12 bases lay between the germline ends. The CDR3 runs 13 residues.

This sequence joins TRBV6-5 and TRBJ2-7; 7 bases fit TRBD2. J lost 3 bases, V lost 5 bases, and 7 bases had no gene match. This CDR3 region has 14 residues. Germline-derived CDR1 and CDR2 are MNHEY and SVGAGI. CDR3 amino acids: CASSRTRDNYEQYF. The CDR3 DNA reads TGTGCCAGCAGTCGGACTAGAGATAACTACGAGCAGTACTTC.

The J gene is TRBJ2-1, the V gene TRBV5-4; 8 bases match TRBD2. Looked up from germline, CDR1 is SGHNT and CDR2 is YYREEE (reference sequence). The junction had 9 bases not matched to a gene; V was cut back by 1 base and J by 0 bases. CDR3 length: 18 residues. The CDR3 loop reads CASSLFLAGASSYNEQFF. The CDR3 nucleotides read TGTGCCAGCAGCTTGTTTCTAGCGGGTGCGAGCTCCTACAATGAGCAGTTCTTC.

This rearrangement joins TRBV6-5 to TRBJ2-5; the D gene is possibly TRBD2 (5 bases). The CDR3 contains 14 residues. V lost 0 bases and J 5 bases, leaving 10 bases between the germline ends. The germline V gene encodes CDR1 MNHEY and CDR2 SVGAGI. The CDR3 reads CASSYSAVEETQYF. The CDR3 DNA sequence: TGTGCCAGCAGTTACTCAGCGGTCGAGGAGACCCAGTACTTC.

This chain connects TRBV7-9 to TRBJ2-5, with unresolved D. Germline-derived CDR1 and CDR2 are SEHNR and FQNEAQ (reference sequence). This CDR3 contains 11 residues. The V end lost 4 bases, the J end lost 4 bases, and 4 bases lay between the germline ends. The CDR3, as DNA: TGTGCCAGCAGCTCTGTAGAGACCCAGTACTTC. It specifies CASSSVETQYF.

The chain links TRBV5-1 to TRBJ1-2; tentatively, D is TRBD1 (6 bases). There are 14 residues in the CDR3. Germline V CDR1 and CDR2: SGHRS, YFSETQ. Trimming took off 0 bases at V and 6 bases at J, with 12 bases between the two ends. The CDR3 DNA is TGCGCCAGCAGCTTGGGGGCAGGGGAGCATGGCTACACCTTC. Translation gives CASSLGAGEHGYTF.

The gene calls are TRBV28 and TRBJ2-1; no clear D. Germline values: CDR1 MDHEN, CDR2 SYDVKM. The CDR3 extends over 13 amino acids. V was trimmed by 3 bases and J by 3 bases, leaving 6 bases between them. This CDR3 reads CASSFRGYNEQFF. The CDR3 DNA follows: TGTGCCAGCAGTTTCCGCGGCTACAATGAGCAGTTCTTC. Based on the CDR3 plus reference TRBV28 and TRBJ2-1, the full variable domain is DVKVTQSSRYLVKRTGEKVFLECVQDMDHENMFWYRQDPGLGLRLIYFSYDVKMKEKGDIPEGYSVSREKKERFSLILESASTNQTSMYLCASSFRGYNEQFFGPGTRLTVL.

This clone showed up just once. The V gene is TRBV6-5, the J gene TRBJ2-7, with 9 bases aligning to TRBD1. Germline trimming cut 2 bases from V and 6 bases from J; bases unmatched to any gene: 8. In germline, CDR1 is MNHEY, CDR2 SVGAGI. The CDR3 is 15 amino acids. CDR3 DNA: TGTGCCAGCAGTTACACACCGGGACAGGGAGGCGAGCAGTACTTC. It codes for CASSYTPGQGGEQYF.